The 20 T cell receptor beta chains reported below all come from one sample, sequenced in a study of T-cell reconstitution after alpha-beta-depleted transplantation in children. Molecular barcoding with unique molecular identifiers was used for the TCRbeta library. TCRdb processed the PCR reads anew with MiXCR; each CDR3 protein has one entry. Here the sample spans roughly 570,000 distinct CDR3 sequences, 20% to 30% being singletons. Specimen: PBMCs, collected before TCRalphabeta/CD19-depleted stem cell transplant. The receptor source for this set is a boy in the first two years of life with Wiskott-Aldrich syndrome, due to receive a stem cell transplant.

The chain is built from TRBV6-6 and TRBJ1-1; D gene uncertain. The CDR3 runs 10 residues. The V end was cut by 6 bases, the J end by 11 bases, with 10 bases between. The germline V gene encodes CDR1 MNHNY and CDR2 SVGAGI (reference sequence). The CDR3 DNA sequence: TGTGCCAGCAGCCGGGAAAGGGCTTTCTTT. It yields the protein CASSRERAFF.

This clonotype has just a few counts. This chain joins TRBV5-1 and TRBJ2-2; 7 bases fit TRBD2. J was trimmed by 1 base and V by 2 bases; bases with no gene match: 2. Germline CDR1 is SGHRS and CDR2 is YFSETQ. This CDR3 comprises 15 residues. The CDR3 DNA sequence: TGCGCCAGCAGCTTTCGGGAGGTGAACACCGGGGAGCTGTTTTTT. Its translation: CASSFREVNTGELFF. Complete variable domain (other parts from reference TRBV5-1 and TRBJ2-2): KAGVTQTPRYLIKTRGQQVTLSCSPISGHRSVSWYQQTPGQGLQFLFEYFSETQRNKGNFPGRFSGRQFSNSRSEMNVSTLELGDSALYLCASSFREVNTGELFFGEGSRLTVL.

This rearrangement joins TRBV7-3 to TRBJ2-1; TRBD1 aligns across 12 bases. Germline lookup yields CDR1 SGHTA and CDR2 FQGTGA. Unmatched junction bases numbered 7, after V lost 7 bases and J lost 6 bases. The CDR3 loop spans 15 amino acids. The CDR3 DNA reads TGTGCCAGCACACCGGGGACAGGGGGCATCAATGAGCAGTTCTTC. Translation gives CASTPGTGGINEQFF.

This sequence joins TRBV5-1 and TRBJ1-1; no definite D call. The germline V gene encodes CDR1 SGHRS and CDR2 YFSETQ. CDR3 length: 14 amino acids. Trimming shortened V by 2 bases and J by 1 base, and 9 bases separated the two germline ends. CDR3 protein: CASSLRDGNTEAFF. CDR3 bases: TGCGCCAGCAGCTTACGCGACGGGAACACTGAAGCTTTCTTT. Looking up the rest from reference TRBV5-1 and TRBJ1-1 gives the full variable domain: KAGVTQTPRYLIKTRGQQVTLSCSPISGHRSVSWYQQTPGQGLQFLFEYFSETQRNKGNFPGRFSGRQFSNSRSEMNVSTLELGDSALYLCASSLRDGNTEAFFGQGTRLTVV.

The rearrangement links TRBV9 to TRBJ2-7; D unclear. Germline lookup yields CDR1 SGDLS and CDR2 YYNGEE. V dropped 0 bases and J dropped 6 bases, with 13 bases sitting between them. The CDR3 sequence is 14 residues long. CDR3 nucleotides: TGTGCCAGCAGCGTAGGAGGTGGTTCTTCCGAGCAGTACTTC. It yields the protein CASSVGGGSSEQYF.

The V and J genes are TRBV29-1 and TRBJ2-7; 8 positions agree with TRBD2. Looked up from germline, CDR1 is SQVTM and CDR2 is ANQGSEA. This CDR3 is 15 amino acids long. J was trimmed by 5 bases and V by 5 bases; bases with no gene match: 14. CDR3: CSVIPGASGRHEQYF. Here the CDR3 DNA reads TGCAGCGTTATCCCCGGGGCTAGCGGGCGCCACGAGCAGTACTTC.

Concerning this clonotype itself: Germline and junction disagree at one end, which may indicate a read error. This chain links TRBV18 with TRBJ2-4, with 9 bases identical to TRBD2. Germline-derived CDR1 and CDR2 are KGHSH and LQKENI. This CDR3 region has 15 residues. CDR3 protein: CASSPGSGSRNILYF. The CDR3 coding sequence is TGTGCCAGCTCACCAGGTAGCGGGAGTAGAAACATTCTGTACTTC.

Here the CDR3 reads CASSPSGPTYNEQFF. The CDR3 bases are TGCGCCAGCAGTCCGAGCGGGCCCACCTACAATGAGCAGTTCTTC. The J gene is TRBJ2-1, the V gene TRBV5-1; the D gene is possibly TRBD2 (6 bases). CDR1 is SGHRS, CDR2 YFSETQ, per germline. The CDR3 is 15 residues long. Between the trimmed V and J ends, which lost 5 bases and 2 bases, there was a span of 14 bases.

CDR3 sequence: CASSHGAYGQFF. In nucleotides, the CDR3 is TGTGCCAGCAGTCACGGGGCCTATGGGCAGTTCTTC. This chain links TRBV12-3 or TRBV12-4 with TRBJ2-1; D may match TRBD1 or TRBD2 (5 bases each). CDR3 length: 12 amino acids. The ends were cut back, 5 bases at V and 12 bases at J, with 14 bases in the middle.

This clonotype was recorded a few times. This chain uses TRBV10-3 with TRBJ2-1; a weak D match, TRBD2 (5 bases). Germline-derived CDR1 and CDR2 are ENHRY and SYGVKD. Deletions cut 5 bases from V and 5 bases from J, with 10 bases between. The CDR3 covers 13 residues. The CDR3 protein is CAISFSGDNEQFF. In DNA, the CDR3 is TGTGCCATCAGTTTCAGCGGAGACAATGAGCAGTTCTTC.

J is TRBJ2-1 and V is TRBV5-1; 13 nucleotides line up with TRBD2. CDR1 is SGHRS and CDR2 is YFSETQ in the germline V gene. The V gene end was trimmed by 4 bases and the J gene end by 7 bases; junction bases not matched to a gene: 8. The CDR3 is made up of 16 amino acids. In DNA, the CDR3 is TGCGCCAGCAGCGTGGGACTAGCGGGATCGGTAAATGAGCAGTTCTTC. This sequence encodes CASSVGLAGSVNEQFF.

The chain links TRBV7-6 to TRBJ1-5; 11 positions agree with TRBD1. CDR3 length equals 16 residues. J gave up 5 bases and V 1 base, and 4 bases lay outside the gene matches. Germline-derived CDR1 and CDR2 are SGHVS and FNYEAQ. In DNA, the CDR3 is TGTGCCAGCAGCTTAGGGACAGGGGGCGCGGATCAGCCCCAGCATTTT. Protein product: CASSLGTGGADQPQHF. The complete variable domain, with remaining parts taken from reference TRBV7-6 and TRBJ1-5, reads GAGVSQSPRYKVTKRGQDVALRCDPISGHVSLYWYRQALGQGPEFLTYFNYEAQQDKSGLPNDRFSAERPEGSISTLTIQRTEQRDSAMYRCASSLGTGGADQPQHFGDGTRLSIL.

As regards this clonotype: At one boundary the junction diverges from the germline segment, which might be a read error. This chain links TRBV28 with TRBJ2-7; TRBD1 is a possible D gene (5 bases). This CDR3 has 12 residues. CDR1 is MDHEN, CDR2 SYDVKM, per germline. The CDR3 region has the DNA TGTGCCAGCAGCCCACCGAGCAGGGAAGGGCACTTC. Encoded protein: CASSPPSREGHF. Full variable domain (remainder filled in from reference TRBV28 and TRBJ2-7): DVKVTQSSRYLVKRTGEKVFLECVQDMDHENMFWYRQDPGLGLRLIYFSYDVKMKEKGDIPEGYSVSREKKERFSLILESASTNQTSMYLCASSPPSREGHFGPGTRLTVT.

This clonotype showed up just a few times. This sequence joins TRBV12-3 or TRBV12-4 and TRBJ2-2; no reliable D call. This CDR3 comprises 13 residues. V lost 6 bases and J 7 bases, leaving 12 bases between the germline ends. The CDR3 spells CASSLRSYGELFF. The CDR3 coding sequence is TGTGCCAGCAGCCTAAGAAGCTACGGGGAGCTGTTTTTT.

This clonotype was observed a few times. The chain has TRBV14 and TRBJ2-3; D gene uncertain. V lost 2 bases to trimming and J lost 1 base, with 7 bases between them. The germline gives CDR1 SGHDN, CDR2 FVKESK. The CDR3 has 14 amino acids. The CDR3 DNA reads as TGTGCCAGCAGCCAAACTCAGGGCACAGATACGCAGTATTTT. Translating gives CASSQTQGTDTQYF.

This chain joins TRBV5-1 and TRBJ2-7; D tentatively reads TRBD1 or TRBD2 (5 bases each). The CDR3 contains 11 residues. In germline, CDR1 is SGHRS, CDR2 YFSETQ. V was trimmed by 5 bases and J by 5 bases, leaving 8 bases between them. The CDR3 is CASRGDHEQYF. CDR3 bases: TGCGCCAGCAGGGGGGACCACGAGCAGTACTTC.

The chain has TRBV5-1 and TRBJ2-5; D call uncertain. V was pared by 4 bases and J by 4 bases, with 11 bases between. The germline gives CDR1 SGHRS, CDR2 YFSETQ. The CDR3 contains 13 residues. CDR3 loop: CASSRREAETQYF. Written as DNA, the CDR3 is TGCGCCAGCAGCCGACGAGAGGCAGAGACCCAGTACTTC. Full variable domain (remainder filled in from reference TRBV5-1 and TRBJ2-5): KAGVTQTPRYLIKTRGQQVTLSCSPISGHRSVSWYQQTPGQGLQFLFEYFSETQRNKGNFPGRFSGRQFSNSRSEMNVSTLELGDSALYLCASSRREAETQYFGPGTRLLVL.

V is TRBV4-1 and J is TRBJ1-5; TRBD1 aligns across 9 bases. Germline trimming cut 1 base from V and 4 bases from J; bases unmatched to any gene: 2. CDR1 MGHRA and CDR2 YSYEKL come from the germline V gene. The CDR3 covers 15 residues. The chain's CDR3 is CASSQGDRANQPQHF. The CDR3 nucleotides are TGCGCCAGCAGCCAAGGGGACAGGGCGAATCAGCCCCAGCATTTT.

This clonotype was observed a few times. This sequence joins TRBV6-2 or TRBV6-3 and TRBJ2-1; no clear D. In germline, CDR1 is MNHEY, CDR2 SVGEGT. This CDR3 contains 15 residues. V lost 6 bases, J lost 0 bases, and 12 bases lay in between. CDR3 loop: CASSHPSGSYNEQFF. The CDR3 coding sequence is TGTGCCAGCAGCCACCCCTCTGGCTCCTACAATGAGCAGTTCTTC.

The V gene is TRBV20-1, the J gene TRBJ1-2; D gene unclear. Trimming shortened V by 5 bases and J by 8 bases, and 21 bases separated the two germline ends. Germline CDR1 is DFQATT and CDR2 is SNEGSKA (reference sequence). The CDR3 has 14 residues. In DNA form, the CDR3 reads TGCAGTGCTGGGTTATCCGCGGATCTCTACGGCTACACCTTC. Protein product: CSAGLSADLYGYTF.